This T cell receptor (beta chain) was captured by sequencing in a study of cytomegalovirus exposure and HLA in healthy donors. On this clone: The antigen is undetermined.

Broader study findings: Fewer N-insertions (relative to the approximately 700-donor mean) were reportedly seen in an Asian-associated ancestry cluster in a later analysis.

The PCR ran on 60 Vbeta and 13 Jbeta primers. The repertoire was sequenced with immunoSEQ multiplex PCR; TCRdb's copy has only in-frame clones and lacks some. Of some 89,000 clones listed, roughly 85% are singletons. Looked up from germline, CDR1 is SGHTA and CDR2 is FQGNSA. CDR3 length equals 14 residues. Trimming removed 2 bases from V and 8 bases from J, with 15 bases in between. The sample comprised PBMCs. J is TRBJ1-2 and V is TRBV7-2; a possible D gene is TRBD1 (6 bases). The source is a man aged 35-49 years in good health and CMV-seropositive. In DNA form, the CDR3 reads TGTGCCAGCAGCTTAACATTCGCAGGGGAGGGCTACACCTTC. It yields the protein CASSLTFAGEGYTF.